This T cell receptor (beta chain) was documented in a study of blood T cell repertoires in COVID-19. Study summary: Sites in the United States, Italy and Spain provided acute and convalescent COVID-19 samples.

CDR3 size: 14 residues. The V end was cut by 3 bases, the J end by 5 bases, with 12 bases between. Per the germline V gene, CDR1 is LNHDA and CDR2 is SQIVND (reference sequence). The authors' processing: Estimation of nucleated cell counts was performed using reference gene primer amplification. The data were produced by immunoSEQ multiplex PCR, yet TCRdb's version contains in-frame clones alone and is incomplete. That table gives V, J and clone size, and the DNA gave D and trimming. The sample records 150,000 to 200,000 clones, roughly nine tenths being singletons. Sample: peripheral blood. The sequence was obtained from a young man who had recovered from COVID-19. This chain connects TRBV19 to TRBJ2-3, with D possibly TRBD1 on 7 matching bases. The CDR3 here is CASSIQGGGDTQYF. CDR3 nucleotides: TGTGCCAGTAGTATCCAGGGGGGTGGAGATACGCAGTATTTT.